This TCR beta chain originates from a study of molecular identifiers for immune sequencing clone quantification. Study information: Four of five splits of RNA from roughly 20,000 or 100,000 naive CD8 cells were sequenced in replicates. Study results and caveats: Highly expanded clone sizes could be underestimated by identical TCR molecules sharing a barcode. Reports indicate spiked Jurkat TCR RNA from one cell could be found among roughly 930,000 naive cells.

TCR libraries were built in bulk with a published protocol and specific TCR primers. In TCRdb, the PCR reads were re-called with MiXCR into one record per CDR3 protein. The repertoire holds 490,000 or so distinct CDR3 sequences, with roughly 25% as singletons. The length of the CDR3 is 17 residues. The V end lost 1 base, the J end lost 5 bases, and 17 bases lay between the germline ends. Germline assignment: CDR1 SGHTA and CDR2 FQGNSA. With respect to this clonotype: The antigen remains unidentified.

The sample consisted of naive CD8+ T cells from blood, with Jurkat cell RNA spiked in. As for subset: FACS-sorted CD8+CD4-CCR7+CD45RA+ naive T cells. This sequence was found in a human donor in good health. Some libraries in this study had Jurkat cell RNA spiked in. This chain connects TRBV7-2 to TRBJ2-2, with D possibly being TRBD1 (5 bases). The CDR3 nucleotides read TGTGCCAGCAGCTTAGTGGTCTCGGACACGTCTACCGGGGAGCTGTTTTTT. This translates into CASSLVVSDTSTGELFF.